This TCR beta chain was recovered during a study of beta chain features in type 1 diabetes listed by TCRdb under 2018. A note on the overall study: Mean age, gender distribution, total cell number and subset yield did not differ between patients and healthy donors. A total of around 110,000,000 sorted cells were examined across all samples, and RNA yield correlated strongly with the number of cells per subset. The study compared the TCRB repertoires of sorted circulating CD4+ T cell subsets in recently diagnosed type 1 diabetes patients with those in matched healthy donors. Whereas all 30 or so donors provided naive and central memory subsets, regulatory and stem cell-like memory subsets were isolated from just 8 patients and roughly 8 healthy donors. General study outcomes and caveats: Only small numbers of individuals were included in the HLA sub-analyses, which left unresolved whether HLA type had any influence on TCRB rearrangement. Shorter templates might have been favored by PCR, but patient and control samples were amplified and corrected together, so both groups would have been affected equally by any skew. The naive, central memory and regulatory TCRB repertoires appeared to resemble one another more closely among patients than among healthy donors. Because cDNA was sequenced instead of genomic DNA, highly expressing activated cells could be over-represented, though the groups showed no difference in activation or CD3 levels. In all four CD4+ subsets, TCRB CDR3 length was moderately but significantly shorter in type 1 diabetes patients. At VDJ recombination sites, patients with type 1 diabetes made fewer insertions and deleted more nucleotides, a pattern implying thymic rearrangement abnormalities.

The entire isolated RNA was reverse transcribed using the High Capacity cDNA Reverse Transcription Kit, and thus expressed TCRB transcripts were sequenced. Naive, central memory and regulatory T cell samples underwent deep immunoSEQ sequencing, averaging about 3.57 million total reads per sample. Sorted cells were lysed in RLT buffer, and RNA was extracted using DNase-treated RNeasy Micro or Mini kits according to cell number. To prevent cross-contamination, every cell subset was processed on its own, while patient and healthy donor samples were processed together. The immunoSEQ multiplex PCR was used to amplify TCRB sequences from cDNA, yielding 87-bp fragments that span the CDR3 region. Amplicons were sequenced on the Illumina HiSeq platform. Per the source publication's procedure: Synthetic template baselines were used to correct PCR bias computationally, reads within Hamming distance 2 were collapsed, and singletons that could not be merged were discarded. Reads were aligned to IMGT to assign V, D and J genes, CDR3 length, and insertions or deletions at six rearrangement sites. Clonotype counts were normalized to sorted cell number within each subset before computing true diversity and Gini coefficients with the tcR R package. Repertoire sharing was quantified using the overlap coefficient calculated on TCRB nucleotide sequences. As a proxy for the pre-selection repertoire, out-of-frame TCRB sequences from naive cells were analyzed. The clones in this table, taken by TCRdb from immuneACCESS, are in-frame only. Not every clone is retained; where verified, under half of the shortfall comes from an unresolved V gene, and the cause of the rest is unknown. Clone size and V and J calls were adopted from that table, with D and trimming inferred from the DNA. Present in this sample are some 500,000 clones, roughly 10% of which were seen just once. Of the sample, less than 0.06% falls within the top ten clones.

This clone has only a few counts. What antigen it recognizes has not been identified. Base qualities were left out, and no much larger clone turns up one base away. Inclusive of the bounding cysteine and phenylalanine, the CDR3 is 14 residues long. The entry retains the CDR3 DNA only, 42 bases that are in frame from base 1. Cut back by 3 bases and 3 bases, the V and J ends lie 11 bases apart. As encoded in the germline V gene, CDR1 is SNHLY while CDR2 is FYNNEI. Each donor gave one peripheral blood draw, averaging approximately 110 mL, which was collected into heparinised tubes. Naive, central memory, regulatory and stem cell-like memory CD4+ T cells were sorted on a BD FACSAria II using a panel including CD45RO, CCR7, CD25, CD127, CD95 and CD27. A purity above 95% was achieved for all sorted populations. PBMCs were isolated right away by Lymphoprep density gradient centrifugation and were stained directly, without culture. So that batch effects would be minimized, each experiment stained and sorted samples in pairs, pairing one healthy donor with one patient.

Material for sequencing was naive CD4+ T cells from blood. The sample's cell subset or site, from its label and the paper: true naive CD4+ T cells. The sequence derives from a woman aged 18-29 years in good health. The sequence joins TRBV2 to TRBJ1-2; perhaps TRBD1 is the D gene, with 5 bases matching. The DNA sequence reads TGTGCCAGCAGTGACCTGACAGCCGACTATGGCTACACCTTC. The encoded protein is CASSDLTADYGYTF. Full variable domain (CDR3 extended with the reference TRBV2 and TRBJ1-2 proteins): EPEVTQTPSHQVTQMGQEVILRCVPISNHLYFYWYRQILGQKVEFLVSFYNNEISEKSEIFDDQFSVERPDGSNFTLKIRSTKLEDSAMYFCASSDLTADYGYTFGSGTRLTVV.